These 21 T cell receptor beta chains were all obtained from the same sample, sequenced in a study of shared clonotypes between healthy human individuals. Terminally differentiated effector memory CD45RA+ cells were excluded from the naive CD8 cells, which were CD45RO-negative and positively selected for CCR7. The data were produced by immunoSEQ multiplex PCR, yet TCRdb's version contains in-frame clones alone and is incomplete. The table has some 2,100,000 clones, about 93% seen once; the top ten hold under 2%. Sequences were obtained from naive CD8+ T cells from PBMCs. These receptors were obtained from a man younger than 30 in good health. Some clones in this sample may be carry-over from other donors' samples.

V and J are TRBV9 and TRBJ2-2; 9 bases fit TRBD1. Germline values: CDR1 SGDLS, CDR2 YYNGEE. The CDR3 totals 16 residues. The junction had 6 bases not matched to a gene; V was cut back by 1 base and J by 5 bases. The CDR3 DNA is TGTGCCAGCAGCGTACGTACAGGGGGCCGAACCGGGGAGCTGTTTTTT. Its translation is CASSVRTGGRTGELFF.

The chain is built from TRBV10-3 and TRBJ1-1; D not resolved. CDR1 is ENHRY and CDR2 is SYGVKD in the germline V gene. The CDR3 has 16 residues. V lost 5 bases, J lost 5 bases, and 21 bases lay in between. The CDR3 nucleotides are TGTGCCATCAGTAAGAGAGGTGAAGGGATGGGGACTGAAGCTTTCTTT. It codes for CAISKRGEGMGTEAFF.

This clone was counted a single time. This chain uses TRBV5-6 with TRBJ1-5; D remains unclear. V dropped 3 bases and J dropped 0 bases, with 19 bases sitting between them. The CDR3 runs to 18 residues. Germline V gene lookup returns CDR1 SGHDT and CDR2 YYEEEE. In nucleotides, the CDR3 is TGTGCCAGCAGCTCCGCGGCCGCGCTCGGTTATAGCAATCAGCCCCAGCATTTT. Amino acids: CASSSAAALGYSNQPQHF.

CDR3 amino acids: CASSGQGRFPQRSNYGYTF. The CDR3 DNA is TGTGCCAGCAGTGGCCAAGGGCGGTTTCCTCAAAGGTCTAACTATGGCTACACCTTC. The chain employs TRBV6-1 and TRBJ1-2, with D uncertain. V was shortened by 4 bases and J by 0 bases, with 24 bases between the two germline ends. The V gene's germline CDR1 is MNHNS and CDR2 SASEGT. The CDR3 extends over 19 amino acids.

This chain uses TRBV5-1 with TRBJ2-7, with 8 bases aligning to TRBD1. The CDR3 has 17 residues. V lost 3 bases, J lost 5 bases, and 16 bases stayed unmatched. CDR1 SGHRS and CDR2 YFSETQ come from the germline V gene. Written as DNA, the CDR3 is TGCGCCAGCAGCTCAGGCCTGGACAGGGTGGAGAAGGACGAGCAGTACTTC. It codes for CASSSGLDRVEKDEQYF.

This clone has only one observation. The genes are TRBV20-1 and TRBJ1-2, with unresolved D. Looked up from germline, CDR1 is DFQATT and CDR2 is SNEGSKA (reference sequence). CDR3 size: 11 residues. Trimming left V 7 bases short and J 7 bases short, with 13 bases between. CDR3 nucleotide sequence: TGCAGTGAGGAGGGTCCAGCTGGCTACACCTTC. Its translation is CSEEGPAGYTF.

The chain couples TRBV9 to TRBJ2-1; D assignment may be TRBD1 or TRBD2 (5 bases each). The CDR3 has 13 amino acids. Germline V CDR1 and CDR2: SGDLS, YYNGEE. The V end was cut by 3 bases, the J end by 8 bases, with 12 bases between. The CDR3 reads CASSGGDDDEQFF. CDR3 coding DNA: TGTGCCAGCAGCGGAGGGGACGACGATGAGCAGTTCTTC.

This chain connects TRBV5-4 to TRBJ2-7; D is unresolved. This CDR3 is 13 amino acids long. The V gene's germline CDR1 is SGHNT and CDR2 YYREEE (reference sequence). V lost 0 bases to trimming and J lost 4 bases, with 8 bases between them. The CDR3: CASSLASEYEQYF. CDR3 in DNA: TGTGCCAGCAGCTTGGCCTCTGAATACGAGCAGTACTTC.

The chain carries TRBV13 and TRBJ2-6; TRBD1 matches at 7 bases. Germline V gene lookup returns CDR1 PRHDT and CDR2 FYEKMQ (reference sequence). The CDR3 loop spans 18 amino acids. V gave up 5 bases and J gave up 0 bases; unmatched junction bases: 10. The CDR3 DNA sequence: TGTGCCAGCAGCCCAACCAGGGGGTCGAGCTCTGGGGCCAACGTCCTGACTTTC. It is translated as CASSPTRGSSSGANVLTF.

This chain links TRBV29-1 with TRBJ1-2; D may be TRBD1 (5 bases). The CDR3 has 11 amino acids. Per germline, CDR1 SQVTM and CDR2 ANQGSEA. Trimming stripped 6 bases from V and 6 bases from J, with 11 bases between. The CDR3: CSVAQGNGYTF. The DNA for the CDR3 is TGCAGCGTCGCGCAGGGAAATGGCTACACCTTC.

This clone occurred once. The J gene is TRBJ2-7, the V gene TRBV28; TRBD1 or TRBD2 may be the D gene (6 bases each). The CDR3 contains 15 residues. The V end lost 6 bases, the J end lost 4 bases, and 19 bases lay between the germline ends. Germline V gene lookup returns CDR1 MDHEN and CDR2 SYDVKM. CDR3 residues: CASSPAGTNWYEQYF. The CDR3, as DNA: TGTGCCAGCAGCCCCGCGGGGACAAACTGGTACGAGCAGTACTTC.

This sequence joins TRBV30 and TRBJ1-5; tentative D call: TRBD1 (5 bases). The V gene lost 1 base and the J gene lost 5 bases, with 21 bases spanning the gap. The CDR3 has 17 residues. Germline assignment: CDR1 GTSNPN and CDR2 SVGIG (reference sequence). The CDR3 DNA sequence: TGTGCCTGGAGTGACCCCCCGGGCAGGGCTCAGGATCAGCCCCAGCATTTT. Its translation is CAWSDPPGRAQDQPQHF. Variable domain in full (rest from reference TRBV30 and TRBJ1-5): SQTIHQWPATLVQPVGSPLSLECTVEGTSNPNLYWYRQAAGRGLQLLFYSVGIGQISSEVPQNLSASRPQDRQFILSSKKLLLSDSGFYLCAWSDPPGRAQDQPQHFGDGTRLSIL.

The chain employs TRBV30 and TRBJ2-2; weak D call: TRBD1 (5 bases). Looked up from germline, CDR1 is GTSNPN and CDR2 is SVGIG (reference sequence). The CDR3 is 11 residues long. V lost 8 bases and J lost 4, with 8 bases in between. CDR3 sequence: CALQGTGELFF. DNA for the CDR3: TGTGCCCTGCAGGGCACCGGGGAGCTGTTTTTT.

V is TRBV12-5 and J is TRBJ1-1, with a tentative D call TRBD1 (6 bases). The length of the CDR3 is 16 residues. V shed 0 bases and J shed 0 bases, with 11 bases lying between them. Germline CDR1 LGHNT, CDR2 FRNRAP. The chain's CDR3 is CASGLVRGGVNTEAFF. The CDR3 nucleotides are TGTGCTAGTGGTTTGGTACGGGGGGGCGTGAACACTGAAGCTTTCTTT.

The V and J genes are TRBV27 and TRBJ2-3, with D possibly being TRBD2 (6 bases). V lost 3 bases and J lost 0, with 10 bases in between. CDR3 length: 15 residues. Germline V gene lookup returns CDR1 MNHEY and CDR2 SMNVEV (reference sequence). DNA of the CDR3: TGTGCCAGCAGTTTGTGGCGGGAAAGCACAGATACGCAGTATTTT. This translates into CASSLWRESTDTQYF.

J is TRBJ2-7 and V is TRBV15; 7 nucleotides line up with TRBD1. CDR3 length: 14 amino acids. With V trimmed by 5 bases and J by 5 bases, 9 bases remained unmatched. CDR1 LNHNV and CDR2 YYDKDF come from the germline V gene (reference sequence). The CDR3, as DNA: TGTGCCACCAGCGACAGGGCGGATTGGAACGAGCAGTACTTC. Its protein is CATSDRADWNEQYF.

The sample holds one count of this clone. Other DNA sequences in the sample encode the same CDR3. The rearrangement links TRBV7-9 to TRBJ2-7; possible D gene TRBD1, 5 bases. Germline V gene lookup returns CDR1 SEHNR and CDR2 FQNEAQ (reference sequence). Trimming stripped 8 bases from V and 2 bases from J, with 10 bases between. The CDR3 has 12 amino acids. This CDR3 is CASSGAAYEQYF. The CDR3, as DNA: TGTGCCAGCTCTGGGGCGGCCTACGAGCAGTACTTC. The full variable domain, in which reference TRBV7-9 and TRBJ2-7 provide the parts outside the CDR3, is DTGVSQNPRHKITKRGQNVTFRCDPISEHNRLYWYRQTLGQGPEFLTYFQNEAQLEKSRLLSDRFSAERPKGSFSTLEIQRTEQGDSAMYLCASSGAAYEQYFGPGTRLTVT.

The chain combines TRBV27 with TRBJ2-5, with TRBD1 as a possible D gene (6 bases). CDR3 length: 17 amino acids. Germline loops: CDR1 MNHEY, CDR2 SMNVEV (reference sequence). The germline V and J ends were trimmed by 6 bases and 1 base, with 21 bases remaining between them. CDR3 residues: CASSPTRVQGPQETQYF. Here the CDR3 DNA reads TGTGCCAGCAGCCCCACACGCGTACAGGGACCCCAAGAGACCCAGTACTTC.

This rearrangement joins TRBV21-1 to TRBJ2-7; the table names TRBD1, a call not compared with the DNA. TRBV21-1 corresponds to a pseudogene. This CDR3 has 14 residues. The CDR3 nucleotides are TGTGCCAGCAGCAAAGGGGGGCTCTCAGAGGAGCAGTACTTC. This gives the protein CASSKGGLSEEQYF.

V and J are TRBV19 and TRBJ1-1; D is unclear. Trimming removed 6 bases from V and 6 bases from J, with 8 bases in between. CDR1 and CDR2 from the germline V gene are LNHDA and SQIVND (reference sequence). There are 11 residues in the CDR3. The CDR3, as DNA: TGTGCCAGTAGGTCAGGCCCTGAAGCTTTCTTT. It yields the protein CASRSGPEAFF.

This clone appeared once. The chain employs TRBV19 and TRBJ2-1; the D is unclear. The ends were cut back, 3 bases at V and 0 bases at J, with 9 bases in the middle. The CDR3 loop spans 15 amino acids. Germline CDR1 is LNHDA and CDR2 is SQIVND (reference sequence). The DNA for the CDR3 is TGTGCCAGTAGTATTGTGGGGATCTCCTACAATGAGCAGTTCTTC. Protein: CASSIVGISYNEQFF. The entire variable domain, with the rest obtained from reference TRBV19 and TRBJ2-1, is as follows: DGGITQSPKYLFRKEGQNVTLSCEQNLNHDAMYWYRQDPGQGLRLIYYSQIVNDFQKGDIAEGYSVSREKKESFPLTVTSAQKNPTAFYLCASSIVGISYNEQFFGPGTRLTVL.